A single sample gave rise to the 32 T cell receptor beta chains below, sequenced in a study of blood T cell repertoires in COVID-19. Method: immunoSEQ multiplex PCR; TCRdb's copy keeps in-frame clones and lacks some. This table has 95,000 to 150,000 clones, over 75% appearing once. The sequenced sample consisted of peripheral blood. Source of these receptors: a man aged 80 or over with acute or convalescent COVID-19.

The chain joins TRBV13 to TRBJ1-2; D gene unclear. Looked up from germline, CDR1 is PRHDT and CDR2 is FYEKMQ (reference sequence). V lost 2 bases to trimming and J lost 0 bases, with 13 bases between them. The CDR3 is 16 amino acids. The CDR3 reads CASSLTRHSSNYGYTF. The DNA of the CDR3 is TGTGCCAGCAGCTTAACTCGACACTCCTCTAACTATGGCTACACCTTC.

This clone appeared a single time. CDR3 sequence: CASSRETIMPQHF. Written as DNA, the CDR3 is TGTGCCAGCAGCCGGGAGACAATCATGCCCCAGCATTTT. This chain joins TRBV28 and TRBJ1-5; D not certain. V was clipped by 6 bases and J by 9 bases, with 15 bases between them. The CDR3 length is 13 residues. CDR1 is MDHEN and CDR2 is SYDVKM in the germline V gene.

This sequence joins TRBV18 and TRBJ1-2, with a possible D match to TRBD1 (6 bases). From germline, CDR1 is KGHSH and CDR2 LQKENI. Trimming cost V 6 bases and J 8 bases, with 22 bases left between them. The CDR3 runs to 15 residues. CDR3 DNA: TGTGCCAGCTCGCTTGACCAACAGGGAGTGCGGGGCTACACCTTC. Translating it yields CASSLDQQGVRGYTF.

The chain is built from TRBV11-1 and TRBJ1-6; no clear D. Germline CDR1 and CDR2: SGHAT and FQDESV (reference sequence). The CDR3 extends over 14 amino acids. Trimming took 3 bases from V and 10 from J, leaving 13 bases between them. The DNA of the CDR3 is TGTGCCAGCAGCTTTGAGGAGCTTGGGTCACCCCTCCACTTT. Amino acid sequence: CASSFEELGSPLHF.

The rearrangement uses TRBV20-1 and TRBJ2-1; no reliable D call. This CDR3 contains 10 residues. The V end lost 6 bases, the J end lost 9 bases, and 9 bases lay between the germline ends. Germline loops: CDR1 DFQATT, CDR2 SNEGSKA (reference sequence). CDR3 protein: CSAASSEQFF. DNA for the CDR3: TGCAGTGCAGCATCAAGTGAGCAGTTCTTC.

The chain employs TRBV6-6 and TRBJ2-7, with D possibly TRBD2 on 6 matching bases. The CDR3 runs to 13 residues. CDR1 is MNHNY, CDR2 SVGAGI, per germline (reference sequence). V gave up 8 bases and J gave up 0 bases, with 11 bases separating them. CDR3 nucleotide sequence: TGTGCCAGCGCTCCCGGGAGCTCCTACGAGCAGTACTTC. It specifies CASAPGSSYEQYF.

This clone was detected only once. V is TRBV15 and J is TRBJ2-2; unclear D gene. Germline V CDR1 and CDR2: LNHNV, YYDKDF (reference sequence). V lost 3 bases to trimming and J lost 4 bases, with 9 bases between them. There are 14 residues in the CDR3. The CDR3 coding sequence is TGTGCCACCAGCAGGGGCTTCGGCACCGGGGAGCTGTTTTTT. Translating it yields CATSRGFGTGELFF.

This clone appeared a single time. The V gene is TRBV3-1 (or the pseudogene TRBV3-2), the J gene TRBJ2-7; the match to TRBD2 covers 8 bases. Losses at the gene ends were 1 base for V and 3 bases for J; bases not matched to a gene: 5. The CDR3 is made up of 15 amino acids. CDR1 and CDR2 from the germline V gene are LGHDT and YNNKEL (reference sequence). CDR3 nucleotide sequence: TGTGCCAGCAGCCAAGGCCGGGGGGGGTACTACGAGCAGTACTTC. This translates into CASSQGRGGYYEQYF.

This rearrangement joins TRBV6-5 to TRBJ2-7; possibly TRBD2 for D (5 bases). The germline V and J ends were trimmed by 7 bases and 7 bases, with 11 bases remaining between them. Germline V gives CDR1 MNHEY, CDR2 SVGAGI. The CDR3 has 11 amino acids. The chain's CDR3 is CASNRGGEQYF. The CDR3 DNA reads TGTGCCAGCAACCGAGGCGGGGAGCAGTACTTC.

The V and J genes are TRBV3-1 (or the pseudogene TRBV3-2) and TRBJ2-6; D gene uncertain. CDR3 length: 15 amino acids. V lost 3 bases and J lost 0, with 6 bases in between. Germline values: CDR1 LGHDT, CDR2 YNNKEL (reference sequence). The CDR3 sequence: CASSHFNSGANVLTF. Here the CDR3 DNA reads TGTGCCAGCAGCCATTTCAACTCTGGGGCCAACGTCCTGACTTTC.

The chain couples TRBV5-4 to TRBJ1-1, with D possibly being TRBD1 (5 bases). Germline CDR1 and CDR2: SGHNT and YYREEE (reference sequence). With 1 base removed from V and 4 bases from J, the gap between germline ends came to 11 bases. The CDR3 consists of 14 residues. As DNA, the CDR3 is TGTGCCAGCAGCTTGCGGGGGAGGTTCACTGAAGCTTTCTTT. Translated, it gives CASSLRGRFTEAFF.

The chain joins TRBV6-5 to TRBJ1-1; the D gene is possibly TRBD1 (5 bases). Germline V gives CDR1 MNHEY, CDR2 SVGAGI. CDR3 length: 14 amino acids. Trimming cost V 7 bases and J 1 base, with 13 bases left between them. Written as DNA, the CDR3 is TGTGCCAGCAACCCCTCAGGGCGGAACACTGAAGCTTTCTTT. Translating gives CASNPSGRNTEAFF.

The CDR3 DNA reads TGTGCCAGCAGTGCGGGACTAGTGAACAATGAGCAGTTCTTC. This translates into CASSAGLVNNEQFF. This chain links TRBV6-4 with TRBJ2-1, with 8 bases lining up with TRBD2. The germline CDR1 and CDR2 sequences are MRHNA and SNTAGT. Unmatched junction bases numbered 4, after V lost 4 bases and J lost 5 bases. The CDR3 is made up of 14 amino acids.

The chain recombines TRBV19 with TRBJ2-7, with 10 bases aligning to TRBD1. Germline CDR1 and CDR2: LNHDA and SQIVND (reference sequence). The CDR3 loop spans 18 amino acids. Losses at the gene ends were 4 bases for V and 4 bases for J; bases not matched to a gene: 16. CDR3 residues: CASSTILLRDRGSYEQYF. CDR3 nucleotides: TGTGCCAGTAGTACCATCCTGCTACGGGACAGGGGTAGTTACGAGCAGTACTTC.

This clone was observed a handful of times. This chain links TRBV10-1 with TRBJ2-7; D is undetermined. Germline CDR1 is WNHNN and CDR2 is SYGVQD (reference sequence). There are 11 residues in the CDR3. V lost 3 bases to trimming and J lost 3 bases, with 3 bases between them. The CDR3 region is CASSDGYEQYF. CDR3 DNA: TGCGCCAGCAGTGACGGCTACGAGCAGTACTTC.

The J gene is TRBJ1-3, the V gene TRBV27, with D possibly TRBD1 on 5 matching bases. The V gene lost 8 bases and the J gene lost 4 bases, with 9 bases spanning the gap. The germline V gene encodes CDR1 MNHEY and CDR2 SMNVEV (reference sequence). The CDR3 extends over 12 amino acids. The CDR3 DNA reads TGTGCCAGCGCTGGGGGGGGAAACACCATATATTTT. This sequence encodes CASAGGGNTIYF.

This chain joins TRBV6-5 and TRBJ1-6, with D tentatively TRBD1 (6 bases). This CDR3 spans 12 amino acids. Trimming removed 7 bases at V and 9 bases at J, with 10 bases between. Germline V gene data show CDR1 as MNHEY and CDR2 as SVGAGI. CDR3 DNA: TGTGCCAGCAAGACAGGCGCTTCACCCCTCCACTTT. Translated, it gives CASKTGASPLHF.

This clone has just one count. The chain has TRBV2 and TRBJ2-2, with 8 bases lining up with TRBD1. CDR3 size: 16 residues. V was pared by 3 bases and J by 5 bases, with 8 bases of the junction left unmatched. Per germline, CDR1 SNHLY and CDR2 FYNNEI. The chain's CDR3 is CASSEMRTGPTGELFF. As DNA, the CDR3 is TGTGCCAGCAGTGAGATGAGGACAGGGCCTACCGGGGAGCTGTTTTTT.

The chain joins TRBV11-2 to TRBJ1-2; 8 positions match TRBD1. Germline assignment: CDR1 SGHAT and CDR2 FQNNGV. With 5 bases clipped from V and 7 bases from J, the junction kept 3 bases outside the gene matches. There are 12 residues in the CDR3. CDR3 loop: CASSPGTGGYTF. Written as DNA, the CDR3 is TGTGCCAGCAGCCCAGGGACAGGTGGCTACACCTTC.

The chain carries TRBV7-2 and TRBJ2-5, with no clear D. This CDR3 region has 12 residues. V lost 5 bases and J 5 bases, leaving 9 bases between the germline ends. In germline, CDR1 is SGHTA, CDR2 FQGNSA. CDR3 amino acids: CASSVVGETQYF. The CDR3 DNA is TGTGCCAGCAGCGTAGTCGGGGAGACCCAGTACTTC.

This chain uses TRBV28 with TRBJ1-3, with no clear D. The germline gives CDR1 MDHEN, CDR2 SYDVKM. The length of the CDR3 is 14 residues. Trimming took off 5 bases at V and 1 base at J, with 9 bases between the two ends. DNA of the CDR3: TGTGCCAGCAGTGCCCACACATCTGGAAACACCATATATTTT. Protein sequence: CASSAHTSGNTIYF.

The table lists this clone with a count of one. The chain combines TRBV4-2 with TRBJ2-1; no clear D gene. The CDR3 extends over 14 amino acids. The germline CDR1 and CDR2 sequences are LGHNA and YNFKEQ. V was pared by 1 base and J by 4 bases, with 8 bases between. DNA of the CDR3: TGTGCCAGCAGCCAAGCTGATCGGTACAATGAGCAGTTCTTC. Its translation is CASSQADRYNEQFF.

This clone showed up just a few times. V is TRBV29-1 and J is TRBJ2-2; 14 bases are shared with TRBD2. Trimming removed 7 bases from V and 4 bases from J; junction bases left unmatched: 8. The CDR3 is made up of 16 amino acids. Germline CDR1 is SQVTM and CDR2 is ANQGSEA. CDR3 amino acids: CSAKTSGGATTGELFF. The CDR3 DNA is TGCAGCGCCAAGACTAGCGGGGGGGCCACCACCGGGGAGCTGTTTTTT.

The CDR3 DNA is TGTGCCAGCAGAATAACAGGGGGTGGCTACACCTTC. Its protein product is CASRITGGGYTF. The J gene is TRBJ1-2, the V gene TRBV12-3 or TRBV12-4; 8 bases are shared with TRBD1. CDR3 size: 12 residues. V shed 6 bases, J shed 7 bases, and the junction held 4 bases outside the gene matches.

V gene TRBV18 combines with J gene TRBJ1-2; 10 bases agree with TRBD1. This CDR3 is 14 amino acids long. J lost 6 bases, V lost 5 bases, and 6 bases had no gene match. Germline V gene lookup returns CDR1 KGHSH and CDR2 LQKENI. In DNA form, the CDR3 reads TGTGCCAGCTCATACGGGGACAGGGGCAATGGCTACACCTTC. Protein product: CASSYGDRGNGYTF.

The chain combines TRBV6-6 with TRBJ2-1; D may be TRBD2 (5 bases). The CDR3 extends over 15 amino acids. The germline V and J ends were trimmed by 2 bases and 2 bases, with 10 bases remaining between them. Germline CDR1 and CDR2: MNHNY and SVGAGI (reference sequence). The CDR3 bases are TGTGCCAGCAGTTACATCCCCGGGACCTACAATGAGCAGTTCTTC. Its protein product is CASSYIPGTYNEQFF.

The rearrangement joins TRBV12-3 or TRBV12-4 to TRBJ1-1, with D uncertain. Trimming removed 3 bases at V and 0 bases at J, with 5 bases between. The CDR3 is made up of 13 amino acids. The CDR3 spells CASSFSVNTEAFF. As DNA, the CDR3 is TGTGCCAGCAGTTTCTCGGTGAACACTGAAGCTTTCTTT.

The chain couples TRBV2 to TRBJ1-5; tentatively, D is TRBD1 (5 bases). This CDR3 has 14 amino acids. Trimming took off 0 bases at V and 10 bases at J, with 13 bases between the two ends. Germline V gives CDR1 SNHLY, CDR2 FYNNEI. This CDR3 reads CASSEASNRSPQHF. CDR3 in DNA: TGTGCCAGCAGTGAAGCGTCGAACAGGAGTCCCCAGCATTTT. Variable domain in full (rest from reference TRBV2 and TRBJ1-5): EPEVTQTPSHQVTQMGQEVILRCVPISNHLYFYWYRQILGQKVEFLVSFYNNEISEKSEIFDDQFSVERPDGSNFTLKIRSTKLEDSAMYFCASSEASNRSPQHFGDGTRLSIL.

This clone was recorded once. The rearrangement joins TRBV25-1 to TRBJ1-3; D unclear. V was shortened by 7 bases and J by 3 bases, with 13 bases between the two germline ends. The germline CDR1 and CDR2 sequences are MGHDK and SYGVNS. The CDR3 covers 14 residues. CDR3 in amino acids: CASTEWENGNTIYF. The CDR3 DNA sequence: TGTGCCAGCACCGAATGGGAGAATGGAAACACCATATATTTT.

This clone was detected only a few times. V usage is TRBV6-2 or TRBV6-3 and J usage is TRBJ1-1, with 9 positions matching TRBD1. CDR3 length: 13 residues. The J segment lost 9 bases and the V segment lost 0 bases, leaving 2 bases of the junction unmatched. The germline V gene encodes CDR1 MNHEY and CDR2 SVGEGT. The CDR3 region is CASSYSDRGQAFF. The CDR3 coding sequence is TGTGCCAGCAGTTACTCGGACAGGGGTCAAGCTTTCTTT.

The chain couples TRBV9 to TRBJ1-6; D unclear. CDR3 length: 15 residues. The V end lost 3 bases, the J end lost 0 bases, and 7 bases lay between the germline ends. In germline, CDR1 is SGDLS, CDR2 YYNGEE. The CDR3 bases are TGTGCCAGCAGCGAGGGAGTCTCCTATAATTCACCCCTCCACTTT. It specifies CASSEGVSYNSPLHF.

The V call is TRBV6-5, the J call TRBJ1-5, with TRBD1 matching over 8 bases. The V segment lost 6 bases and the J segment 3 bases; nucleotides outside the gene matches: 7. Per germline, CDR1 MNHEY and CDR2 SVGAGI. The CDR3 consists of 15 residues. CDR3 nucleotide sequence: TGTGCCAGCAGCGGCGGACAGGGCCCCAATCAGCCCCAGCATTTT. The encoded protein is CASSGGQGPNQPQHF.